The sequence of this T cell receptor (beta chain) was determined in a study of cytomegalovirus exposure and HLA in healthy donors. In the case of this clone: Its target is unknown.

Findings and limits, study-wide: Follow-up analysis found HLA locus-dependent TCR association rates, highest for DRB1 and lowest for HLA-C. At a 0.05 false discovery rate, a later analysis found some 18,000 TCR beta sequences to be associated with HLA alleles. Later analysis associated a missense DCLRE1C variant with TCR beta V- and J-gene trimming. As was reported, the HLA-A and HLA-B alleles of most subjects were accurately predicted from TCR beta sequences.

CDR1 and CDR2 (germline): MNHEY, SMNVEV (reference sequence). The CDR3 covers 13 residues. With 4 bases clipped from V and 7 bases from J, the junction kept 2 bases outside the gene matches. PCR primers comprised 60 Vbeta and 13 Jbeta primers. Only in-frame clones appear in the TCRdb table, and some are missing; sequencing was by immunoSEQ multiplex PCR. The sample has about 120,000 clones; roughly 80% are singletons. V is TRBV27 and J is TRBJ1-2; 11 nucleotides align to TRBD1. The TCR comes from a man in his sixties in good health and CMV-seropositive. The sample was PBMCs. The CDR3 loop reads CASSWGTGGGYTF. The CDR3 DNA reads as TGTGCCAGCAGTTGGGGGACAGGGGGTGGCTACACCTTC.